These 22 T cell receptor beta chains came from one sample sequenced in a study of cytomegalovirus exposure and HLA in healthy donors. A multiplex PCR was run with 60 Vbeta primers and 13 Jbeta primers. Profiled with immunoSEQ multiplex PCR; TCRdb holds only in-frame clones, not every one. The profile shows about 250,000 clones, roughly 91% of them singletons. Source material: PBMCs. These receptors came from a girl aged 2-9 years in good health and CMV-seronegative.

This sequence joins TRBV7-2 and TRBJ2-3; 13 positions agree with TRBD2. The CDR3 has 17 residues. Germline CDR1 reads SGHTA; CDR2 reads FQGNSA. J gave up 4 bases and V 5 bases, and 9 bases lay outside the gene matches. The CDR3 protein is CASSPPPGLAGSDTQYF. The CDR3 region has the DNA TGTGCCAGCAGCCCCCCGCCGGGACTAGCGGGATCAGATACGCAGTATTTT.

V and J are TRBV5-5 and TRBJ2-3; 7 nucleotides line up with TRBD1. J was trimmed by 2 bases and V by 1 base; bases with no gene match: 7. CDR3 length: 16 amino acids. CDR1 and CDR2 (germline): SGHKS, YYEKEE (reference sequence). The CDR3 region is CASSLRQGVNTDTQYF. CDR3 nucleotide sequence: TGTGCCAGCAGCTTGAGGCAGGGGGTTAACACAGATACGCAGTATTTT.

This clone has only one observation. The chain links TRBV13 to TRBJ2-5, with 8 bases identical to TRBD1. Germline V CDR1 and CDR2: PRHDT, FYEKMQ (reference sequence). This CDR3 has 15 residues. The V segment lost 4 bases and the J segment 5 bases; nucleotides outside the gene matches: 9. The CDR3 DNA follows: TGTGCCAGCAGCTCCGGGACAGGTGGGTTGGAGACCCAGTACTTC. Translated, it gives CASSSGTGGLETQYF.

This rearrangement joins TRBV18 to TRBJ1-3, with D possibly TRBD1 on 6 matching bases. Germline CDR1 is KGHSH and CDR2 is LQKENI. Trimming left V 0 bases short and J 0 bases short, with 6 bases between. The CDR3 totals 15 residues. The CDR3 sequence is CASSPPGGSGNTIYF. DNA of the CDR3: TGTGCCAGCTCACCACCAGGGGGCTCTGGAAACACCATATATTTT.

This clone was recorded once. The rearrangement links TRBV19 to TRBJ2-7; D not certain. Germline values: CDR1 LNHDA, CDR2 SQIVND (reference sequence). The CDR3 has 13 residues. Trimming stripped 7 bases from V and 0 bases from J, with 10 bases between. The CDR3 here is CASKLISSYEQYF. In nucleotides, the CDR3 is TGTGCCAGTAAACTTATAAGCTCCTACGAGCAGTACTTC. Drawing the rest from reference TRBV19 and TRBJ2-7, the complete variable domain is DGGITQSPKYLFRKEGQNVTLSCEQNLNHDAMYWYRQDPGQGLRLIYYSQIVNDFQKGDIAEGYSVSREKKESFPLTVTSAQKNPTAFYLCASKLISSYEQYFGPGTRLTVT.

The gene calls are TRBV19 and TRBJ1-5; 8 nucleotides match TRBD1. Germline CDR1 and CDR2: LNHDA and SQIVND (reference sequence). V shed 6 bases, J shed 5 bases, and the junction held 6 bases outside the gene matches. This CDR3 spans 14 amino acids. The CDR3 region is CASSLTGVDQPQHF. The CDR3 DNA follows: TGTGCCAGTAGCCTGACAGGGGTGGATCAGCCCCAGCATTTT.

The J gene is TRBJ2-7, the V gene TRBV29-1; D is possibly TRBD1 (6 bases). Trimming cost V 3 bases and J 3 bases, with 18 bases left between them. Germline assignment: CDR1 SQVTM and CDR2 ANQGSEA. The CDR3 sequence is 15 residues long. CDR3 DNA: TGCAGCGTTGACGACAGGAAGGGCCTTTACTACGAGCAGTACTTC. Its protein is CSVDDRKGLYYEQYF.

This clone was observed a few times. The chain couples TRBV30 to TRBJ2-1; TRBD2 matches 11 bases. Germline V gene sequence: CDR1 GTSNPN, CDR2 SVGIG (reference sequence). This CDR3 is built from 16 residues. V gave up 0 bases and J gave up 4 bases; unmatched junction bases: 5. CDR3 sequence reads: CAWSVGIAGGYNEQFF. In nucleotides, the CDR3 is TGTGCCTGGAGTGTAGGGATAGCGGGGGGGTACAATGAGCAGTTCTTC. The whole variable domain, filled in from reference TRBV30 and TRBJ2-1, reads SQTIHQWPATLVQPVGSPLSLECTVEGTSNPNLYWYRQAAGRGLQLLFYSVGIGQISSEVPQNLSASRPQDRQFILSSKKLLLSDSGFYLCAWSVGIAGGYNEQFFGPGTRLTVL.

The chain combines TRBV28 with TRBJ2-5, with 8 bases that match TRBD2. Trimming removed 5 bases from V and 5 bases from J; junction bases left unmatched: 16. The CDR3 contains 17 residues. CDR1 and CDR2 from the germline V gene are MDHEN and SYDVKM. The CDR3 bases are TGTGCCAGCAGTCCCCTCCCCCGGACTAGCCGGCTGGAGACCCAGTACTTC. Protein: CASSPLPRTSRLETQYF.

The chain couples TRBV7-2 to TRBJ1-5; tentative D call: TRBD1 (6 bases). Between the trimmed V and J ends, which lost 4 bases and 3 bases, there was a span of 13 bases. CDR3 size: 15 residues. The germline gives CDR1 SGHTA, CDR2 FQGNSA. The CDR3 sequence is CASSSATGLNQPQHF. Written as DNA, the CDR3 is TGTGCCAGCAGCTCGGCAACAGGGCTCAATCAGCCCCAGCATTTT.

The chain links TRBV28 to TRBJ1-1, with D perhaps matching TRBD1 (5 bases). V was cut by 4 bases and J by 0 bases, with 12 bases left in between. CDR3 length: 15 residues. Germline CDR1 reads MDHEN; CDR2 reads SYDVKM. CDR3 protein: CASSSWGDLNTEAFF. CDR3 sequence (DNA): TGTGCCAGCAGTTCTTGGGGGGACTTGAACACTGAAGCTTTCTTT.

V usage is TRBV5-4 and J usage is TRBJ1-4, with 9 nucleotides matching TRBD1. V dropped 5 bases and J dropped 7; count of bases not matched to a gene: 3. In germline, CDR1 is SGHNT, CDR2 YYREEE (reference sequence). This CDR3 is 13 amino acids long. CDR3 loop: CASSLQGAEKLFF. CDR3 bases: TGTGCCAGCAGTTTACAGGGGGCTGAAAAACTGTTTTTT.

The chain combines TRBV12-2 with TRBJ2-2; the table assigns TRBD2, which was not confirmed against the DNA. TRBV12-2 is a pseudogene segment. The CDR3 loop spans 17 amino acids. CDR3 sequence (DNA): TGTGCAAGTCGCTTATTTAGTCTAGCGGGAGGTACCGGGGAGCTGTTTTTT. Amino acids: CASRLFSLAGGTGELFF.

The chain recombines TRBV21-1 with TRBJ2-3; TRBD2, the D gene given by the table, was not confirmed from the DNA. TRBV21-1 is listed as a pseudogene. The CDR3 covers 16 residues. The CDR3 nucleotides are TGTGCCAGCAGCAATCTCGGGGGGGGCTGTGCAGATACGCAGTATTTT. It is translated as CASSNLGGGCADTQYF.

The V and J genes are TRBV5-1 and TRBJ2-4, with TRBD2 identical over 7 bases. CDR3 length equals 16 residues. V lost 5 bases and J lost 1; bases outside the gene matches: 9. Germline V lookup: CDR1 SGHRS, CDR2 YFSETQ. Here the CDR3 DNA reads TGCGCCAGCAGTACGGCTTTGCGGGGGGCCAAAAACATTCAGTACTTC. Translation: CASSTALRGAKNIQYF. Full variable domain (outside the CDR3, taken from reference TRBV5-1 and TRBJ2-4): KAGVTQTPRYLIKTRGQQVTLSCSPISGHRSVSWYQQTPGQGLQFLFEYFSETQRNKGNFPGRFSGRQFSNSRSEMNVSTLELGDSALYLCASSTALRGAKNIQYFGAGTRLSVL.

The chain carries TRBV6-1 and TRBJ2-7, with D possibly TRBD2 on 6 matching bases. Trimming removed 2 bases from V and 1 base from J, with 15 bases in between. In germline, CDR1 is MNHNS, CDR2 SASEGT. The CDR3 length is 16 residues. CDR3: CASSELARTKSYEQYF. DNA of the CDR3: TGTGCCAGCAGTGAATTGGCAAGGACTAAATCCTACGAGCAGTACTTC.

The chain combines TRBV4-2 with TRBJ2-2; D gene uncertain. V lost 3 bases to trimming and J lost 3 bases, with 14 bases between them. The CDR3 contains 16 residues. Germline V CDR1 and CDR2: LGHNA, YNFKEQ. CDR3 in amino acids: CASSQVGAPDTGELFF. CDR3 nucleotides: TGTGCCAGCAGCCAGGTGGGCGCGCCCGACACCGGGGAGCTGTTTTTT.

Here the CDR3 DNA reads TGCAGCGTTGAAGGCGAAGTCACCGGGGAGCTGTTTTTT. Protein sequence: CSVEGEVTGELFF. The chain is built from TRBV29-1 and TRBJ2-2, with unresolved D. V was shortened by 1 base and J by 4 bases, with 7 bases between the two germline ends. Germline V lookup: CDR1 SQVTM, CDR2 ANQGSEA. CDR3 size: 13 residues.

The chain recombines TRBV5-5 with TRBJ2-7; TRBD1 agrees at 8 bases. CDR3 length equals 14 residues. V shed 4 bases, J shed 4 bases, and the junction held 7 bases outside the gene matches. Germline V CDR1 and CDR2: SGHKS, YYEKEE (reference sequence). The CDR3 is CASSPAGGGYEQYF. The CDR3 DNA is TGTGCCAGCAGCCCGGCAGGGGGCGGGTACGAGCAGTACTTC.

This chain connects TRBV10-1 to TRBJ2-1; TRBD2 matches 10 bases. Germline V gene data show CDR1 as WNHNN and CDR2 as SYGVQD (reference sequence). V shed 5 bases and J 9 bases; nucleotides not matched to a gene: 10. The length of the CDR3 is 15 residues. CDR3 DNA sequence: TGCGCCAGCAGTCCCTCGAGCGGGGGGGCCAGTGAGCAGTTCTTC. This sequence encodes CASSPSSGGASEQFF.

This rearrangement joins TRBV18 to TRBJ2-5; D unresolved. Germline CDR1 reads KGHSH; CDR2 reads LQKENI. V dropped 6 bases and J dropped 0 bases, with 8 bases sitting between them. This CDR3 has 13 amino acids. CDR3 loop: CASSYRDQETQYF. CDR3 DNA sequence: TGTGCCAGCTCTTACAGAGACCAAGAGACCCAGTACTTC.

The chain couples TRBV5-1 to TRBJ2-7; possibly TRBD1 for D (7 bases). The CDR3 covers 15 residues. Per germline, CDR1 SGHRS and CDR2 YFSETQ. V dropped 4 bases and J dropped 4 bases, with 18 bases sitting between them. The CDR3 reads CASSAEGAAKYEQYF. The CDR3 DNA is TGCGCCAGCAGCGCGGAGGGGGCGGCGAAATACGAGCAGTACTTC.